The next 21 T cell receptor beta chains were all read from a single sample in a study of T cells in Graves' hyperthyroidism and ophthalmopathy. The investigators amplified TCR beta CDR3 regions from RNA transcripts. RT-PCR in the first round (using the HTBI primer set) targeted the TCR CDR3. TCRdb re-called the multiplex PCR reads through MiXCR, storing one row per CDR3 protein. Of almost 250,000 distinct CDR3 sequences in the sample, 24% are singletons; the top ten hold roughly 35%. The sample taken for sequencing was blood. These receptor sequences come from a woman in her forties with Graves' ophthalmopathy.

The genes are TRBV29-1 and TRBJ2-7; 10 bases line up with TRBD1. CDR1 and CDR2 (germline): SQVTM, ANQGSEA. The V gene end was trimmed by 2 bases and the J gene end by 3 bases; junction bases not matched to a gene: 4. CDR3 length: 14 residues. CDR3 region: CSVEKGQGSYEQYF. The CDR3 nucleotides read TGCAGCGTTGAAAAGGGACAGGGGAGCTACGAGCAGTACTTC.

This clonotype was recorded many times. DNA of the CDR3: TGCAGTGCTAGGGACTCCGGGACAGGGATTTCACCCCTCCACTTT. This sequence encodes CSARDSGTGISPLHF. The chain joins TRBV20-1 to TRBJ1-6, with 9 bases matching TRBD1. V trimming: 3 bases; J trimming: 9 bases; junction bases outside the gene matches: 9. This CDR3 is built from 15 residues. Germline CDR1 DFQATT, CDR2 SNEGSKA (reference sequence).

The rearrangement links TRBV28 to TRBJ2-5; 10 bases map to TRBD1. Germline CDR1 and CDR2: MDHEN and SYDVKM. V trimming: 6 bases; J trimming: 3 bases; junction bases outside the gene matches: 1. CDR3 length: 13 residues. In DNA, the CDR3 is TGTGCCAGCAGGGGGACAGGGGAAGAGACCCAGTACTTC. Translation: CASRGTGEETQYF. The variable domain in full, with the rest retrieved from reference TRBV28 and TRBJ2-5, is DVKVTQSSRYLVKRTGEKVFLECVQDMDHENMFWYRQDPGLGLRLIYFSYDVKMKEKGDIPEGYSVSREKKERFSLILESASTNQTSMYLCASRGTGEETQYFGPGTRLLVL.

The chain recombines TRBV12-3 or TRBV12-4 with TRBJ1-5; 10 bases match TRBD1. J gave up 0 bases and V 5 bases, and 7 bases lay outside the gene matches. The CDR3 consists of 17 residues. CDR3 nucleotides: TGTGCCAGCAGTAGCGGGACAGGGGAGGTTAGCAATCAGCCCCAGCATTTT. Protein sequence: CASSSGTGEVSNQPQHF.

This clonotype was counted ten times or more. The V gene is TRBV20-1, the J gene TRBJ2-5, with 8 bases lining up with TRBD2. V was pared by 6 bases and J by 5 bases, with 5 bases of the junction left unmatched. CDR1 is DFQATT, CDR2 SNEGSKA, per germline (reference sequence). This CDR3 is 12 amino acids long. DNA of the CDR3: TGCAGTGCACTTCGGGAGGGGGAGACCCAGTACTTC. Its translation: CSALREGETQYF.

This clonotype has ten or more counts. The chain is built from TRBV25-1 and TRBJ1-2; perhaps TRBD1 as D (6 bases). The V gene lost 3 bases and the J gene lost 8 bases, with 13 bases spanning the gap. The CDR3 sequence is 13 residues long. CDR1 and CDR2 (germline): MGHDK, SYGVNS. CDR3 DNA: TGTGCCAGCAGTGAGGGGGGGGCGCGAGGCTACACCTTC. Protein product: CASSEGGARGYTF.

The V and J genes are TRBV19 and TRBJ2-7, with 8 bases identical to TRBD2. This CDR3 spans 16 amino acids. CDR1 and CDR2 from the germline V gene are LNHDA and SQIVND (reference sequence). V was pared by 4 bases and J by 0 bases, with 8 bases of the junction left unmatched. As DNA, the CDR3 is TGTGCCAGTAGTACCCGAACTAGCGGAAGCTCCTACGAGCAGTACTTC. Amino acid sequence: CASSTRTSGSSYEQYF.

The rearrangement links TRBV12-3 or TRBV12-4 to TRBJ1-1; 8 bases fit TRBD1. There are 13 residues in the CDR3. V gave up 6 bases and J gave up 9 bases; unmatched junction bases: 9. CDR3 DNA: TGTGCCAGCAGGAACGCGGACAGGGTTAAAGCTTTCTTT. Translated, it gives CASRNADRVKAFF.

Many counts were recorded for this clonotype. The chain uses TRBV27 and TRBJ2-7, with 8 bases identical to TRBD2. Germline V gives CDR1 MNHEY, CDR2 SMNVEV (reference sequence). The CDR3 contains 14 residues. Trimming removed 6 bases from V and 2 bases from J; junction bases left unmatched: 6. The CDR3: CASSPAGDPYEQYF. DNA for the CDR3: TGTGCCAGCAGCCCAGCGGGAGACCCCTACGAGCAGTACTTC.

This clonotype came up once. The CDR3 nucleotides are TGCAGCGTTGCACAACTGAACACTGAAGCTTTCTTT. It translates to CSVAQLNTEAFF. The rearrangement uses TRBV29-1 and TRBJ1-1, with D hard to call. CDR3 size: 12 residues. Trimming removed 4 bases at V and 0 bases at J, with 6 bases between. Germline values: CDR1 SQVTM, CDR2 ANQGSEA.

This clonotype was detected ten times or more. The V call is TRBV20-1, the J call TRBJ2-7; a possible D gene is TRBD1 (5 bases). V lost 0 bases and J 6 bases, leaving 12 bases between the germline ends. Germline values: CDR1 DFQATT, CDR2 SNEGSKA (reference sequence). The CDR3 runs 13 residues. The CDR3 sequence: CSARDPGFIEQYF. The CDR3 DNA follows: TGCAGTGCTAGAGATCCAGGGTTCATCGAGCAGTACTTC.

This clonotype was counted many times. The V gene is TRBV7-6, the J gene TRBJ1-6; D unresolved. V lost 0 bases to trimming and J lost 7 bases, with 4 bases between them. The germline V gene has CDR1 SGHVS and CDR2 FNYEAQ. The CDR3 contains 13 residues. The CDR3 sequence is CASSLAENSPLHF. The CDR3 DNA is TGTGCCAGCAGCTTAGCAGAAAATTCACCCCTCCACTTT.

This clonotype was recorded at least ten times. The CDR3 nucleotides read TGTGCCAGCAGTTTCGACAGGCGGGACTATGGCTACACCTTC. It codes for CASSFDRRDYGYTF. The chain uses TRBV2 and TRBJ1-2; D is possibly TRBD1 (6 bases). Germline V gene lookup returns CDR1 SNHLY and CDR2 FYNNEI. The CDR3 consists of 14 residues. Trimming pared 5 bases from V and 3 bases from J, leaving 13 bases between.

The rearrangement joins TRBV6-1 to TRBJ1-5; D call uncertain. CDR1 and CDR2 (germline): MNHNS, SASEGT. The ends were cut back, 8 bases at V and 5 bases at J, with 13 bases in the middle. CDR3 length equals 13 residues. The CDR3 region has the DNA TGTGCCAGCCAAAGCAGAGAACATCAGCCCCAGCATTTT. It is translated as CASQSREHQPQHF.

This clonotype was detected many times. V and J are TRBV20-1 and TRBJ2-4; no clear D. The CDR3 is made up of 14 amino acids. Germline lookup yields CDR1 DFQATT and CDR2 SNEGSKA (reference sequence). V lost 0 bases and J 6 bases, leaving 12 bases between the germline ends. The CDR3 loop is CSARDYLMGNIQYF. In DNA form, the CDR3 reads TGCAGTGCTAGAGATTATTTGATGGGAAACATTCAGTACTTC.

This chain uses TRBV19 with TRBJ1-2; D may be TRBD1 (6 bases). This CDR3 spans 11 amino acids. Germline V gene lookup returns CDR1 LNHDA and CDR2 SQIVND (reference sequence). V was trimmed by 10 bases and J by 6 bases, leaving 12 bases between them. CDR3 nucleotides: TGTGCCACACCCAACAGGGATGGCTACACCTTC. This encodes CATPNRDGYTF.

This clonotype was detected ten times or more. The J gene is TRBJ2-3, the V gene TRBV7-9; a possible D gene is TRBD2 (5 bases). Germline V lookup: CDR1 SEHNR, CDR2 FQNEAQ (reference sequence). The CDR3 runs 12 residues. V lost 4 bases to trimming and J lost 4 bases, with 6 bases between them. This CDR3 is CASSWGADTQYF. CDR3 in DNA: TGTGCCAGCAGCTGGGGAGCAGATACGCAGTATTTT.

The sample holds many counts of this clonotype. J is TRBJ2-7 and V is TRBV9, with a possible D match to TRBD2 (5 bases). From germline, CDR1 is SGDLS and CDR2 YYNGEE. The length of the CDR3 is 13 residues. Between the trimmed V and J ends, which lost 0 bases and 4 bases, there was a span of 8 bases. The CDR3 reads CASSVESGYEQYF. The CDR3 coding sequence is TGTGCCAGCAGCGTAGAGTCGGGGTACGAGCAGTACTTC.

This clonotype has at least ten counts. The gene calls are TRBV12-3 or TRBV12-4 and TRBJ2-5; tentative D call: TRBD2 (6 bases). CDR3 size: 15 residues. V lost 4 bases, J lost 5 bases, and 17 bases lay in between. CDR3 protein: CASSSGTLLWETQYF. CDR3 sequence (DNA): TGTGCCAGCAGTTCCGGGACTTTACTTTGGGAGACCCAGTACTTC.

This clonotype came up many times. The V and J genes are TRBV6-1 and TRBJ1-2; 12 bases align to TRBD1. Germline CDR1 MNHNS, CDR2 SASEGT. V trimming: 6 bases; J trimming: 6 bases; junction bases outside the gene matches: 5. This CDR3 region has 14 residues. The DNA for the CDR3 is TGTGCCAGCAGCGGGGACAGGGGGCTGAATGGCTACACCTTC. Translated: CASSGDRGLNGYTF.

The V gene is TRBV30, the J gene TRBJ2-5; 7 bases align to TRBD2. With 8 bases clipped from V and 7 bases from J, the junction kept 4 bases outside the gene matches. CDR3 length: 10 residues. In germline, CDR1 is GTSNPN, CDR2 SVGIG (reference sequence). The CDR3 nucleotides read TGTGCCGGGGGGGGGGGGACCCAGTACTTC. Translated: CAGGGGTQYF. The full variable domain, in which reference TRBV30 and TRBJ2-5 provide the parts outside the CDR3, is SQTIHQWPATLVQPVGSPLSLECTVEGTSNPNLYWYRQAAGRGLQLLFYSVGIGQISSEVPQNLSASRPQDRQFILSSKKLLLSDSGFYLCAGGGGTQYFGPGTRLLVL.